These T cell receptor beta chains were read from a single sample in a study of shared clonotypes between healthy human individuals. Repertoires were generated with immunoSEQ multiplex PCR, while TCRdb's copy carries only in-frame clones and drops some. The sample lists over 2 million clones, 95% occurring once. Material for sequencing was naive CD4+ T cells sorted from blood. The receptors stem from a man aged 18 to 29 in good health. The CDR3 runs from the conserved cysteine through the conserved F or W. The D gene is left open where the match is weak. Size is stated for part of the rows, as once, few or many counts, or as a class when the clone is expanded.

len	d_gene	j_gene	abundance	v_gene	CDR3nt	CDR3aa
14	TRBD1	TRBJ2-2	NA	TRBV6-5	TGTGCCACGTTCCGACAGGGGGTACGTGGTGAGCTGTTTTTT	CATFRQGVRGELFF
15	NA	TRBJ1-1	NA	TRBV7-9	TGTGCCAGCAGCCGGGCGCTGGGCGAAAACACTGAAGCTTTCTTT	CASSRALGENTEAFF
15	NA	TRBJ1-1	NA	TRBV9	TGTGCCAGCAGCGTAGCCGAAATTGGGAACACTGAAGCTTTCTTT	CASSVAEIGNTEAFF
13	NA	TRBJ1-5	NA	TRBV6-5	TGTGCCAGCAGTTTGGGGGCGCACCAGCCCCAGCATTTT	CASSLGAHQPQHF
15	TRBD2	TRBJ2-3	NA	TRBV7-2	TGTGCCAGCAGCTTAGCAGGACTAGCGGGAGATACGCAGTATTTT	CASSLAGLAGDTQYF
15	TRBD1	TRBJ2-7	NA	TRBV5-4	TGTGCCAGCAGCCCCACTCCGACAGGGCCCTACGAGCAGTACTTC	CASSPTPTGPYEQYF
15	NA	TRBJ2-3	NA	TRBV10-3	TGTGCCATCAGTGAGTCCCTAGCTAGCACAGATACGCAGTATTTT	CAISESLASTDTQYF
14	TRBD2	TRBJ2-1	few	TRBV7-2	TGTGCCAGCAGCTTAGGACTAGCGGGGCTTGACGGGGTCTTC	CASSLGLAGLDGVF
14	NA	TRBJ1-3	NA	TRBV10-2	TGCGCCAGCAGTCTAGGTGGGGGATCGGGCACCATATATTTT	CASSLGGGSGTIYF
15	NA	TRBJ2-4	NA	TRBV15	TGTGCCACCAGCAGAGATAGAGGGAACAAAAACATTCAGTACTTC	CATSRDRGNKNIQYF
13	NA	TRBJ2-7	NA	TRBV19	TGTGCCAGTAGGGGGAAGAGCTCCTACGAGCAGTACTTC	CASRGKSSYEQYF
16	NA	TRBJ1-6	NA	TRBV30	TGTGCCTGGAGTGTGAGGGACTTCTGGAATAATTCACCCCTCCACTTT	CAWSVRDFWNNSPLHF
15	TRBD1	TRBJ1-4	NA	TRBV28	TGTGCCAGCAGTCCAACGACAGGGGGCGGTGAAAAACTGTTTTTT	CASSPTTGGGEKLFF
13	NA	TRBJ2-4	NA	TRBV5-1	TGCGCCAGCAGCCTGGGCAGCCGGAACATTCAGTACTTC	CASSLGSRNIQYF
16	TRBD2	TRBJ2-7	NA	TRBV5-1	TGCGCCAGCAGCTTAGGACTAGCGGGAGGTCGAAACGAGCAGTACTTC	CASSLGLAGGRNEQYF
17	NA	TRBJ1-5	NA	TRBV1	TGCACCAGCAGCCAAGATCGGAGAGCGGAGAGCAATCAGCCCCAGCATTTT	CTSSQDRRAESNQPQHF
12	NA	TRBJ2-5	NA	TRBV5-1	TGCGCCAGCAGCTTGGTAAAAGAGACCCAGTACTTC	CASSLVKETQYF
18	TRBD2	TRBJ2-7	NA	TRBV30	TGTGCCTGGGCCCGGGAGTCTAGCGGGGTGCGCTACGGGGACGAGCAGTACTTC	CAWARESSGVRYGDEQYF
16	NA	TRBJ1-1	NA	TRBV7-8	TGTGCCAGCAGCTTAGACGGGTTGGCCTTTTATGCTGAAGCTTTCTTT	CASSLDGLAFYAEAFF
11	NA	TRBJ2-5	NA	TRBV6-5	TGTGCCAGCACCGAAAGGGGGACCCAGTACTTC	CASTERGTQYF
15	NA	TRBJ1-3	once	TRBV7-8	TGTGCCAGCAGCTCCGGGGTCCTTTCTGGAAACACCATATATTTT	CASSSGVLSGNTIYF
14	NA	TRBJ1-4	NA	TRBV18	TGTGCCAGCTCATATGAGCAGCTTAATGAAAAACTGTTTTTT	CASSYEQLNEKLFF
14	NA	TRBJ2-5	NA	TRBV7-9	TGTGCCAGCAGCTTAGGGCAGGTCCAAGAGACCCAGTACTTC	CASSLGQVQETQYF
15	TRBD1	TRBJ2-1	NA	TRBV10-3	TGTGCCATCAGTGAAGGGACAGGGGGCCGAGGTGAGCAGTTCTTC	CAISEGTGGRGEQFF
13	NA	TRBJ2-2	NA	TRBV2	TGTGCCAGCAACCTAGGGGACACCGGGGAGCTGTTTTTT	CASNLGDTGELFF
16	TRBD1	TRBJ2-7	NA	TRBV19	TGTGCCAGTAGTACCTTCGACAGGGTCTCTCCCTACGAGCAGTACTTC	CASSTFDRVSPYEQYF
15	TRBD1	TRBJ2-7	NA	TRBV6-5	TGTGCCAGCAGTTATCGGGACAGGGGAACTTACGAGCAGTACTTC	CASSYRDRGTYEQYF
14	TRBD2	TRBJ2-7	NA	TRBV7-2	TGTGCCAGCAGCTTAGAACTAGCGGGGCCCGAGCAGTACTTC	CASSLELAGPEQYF
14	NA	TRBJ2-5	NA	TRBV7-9	TGTGCCAGCAGCTTGCGCAGGGGTGGCGAGACCCAGTACTTC	CASSLRRGGETQYF
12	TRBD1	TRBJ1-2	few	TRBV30	TGTGCCTGGGGGGACAGGGGCTATGGCTACACCTTC	CAWGDRGYGYTF
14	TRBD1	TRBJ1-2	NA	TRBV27	TGTGCCAGCAGTTTAACAGGGGGCGTCTATGGCTACACCTTC	CASSLTGGVYGYTF
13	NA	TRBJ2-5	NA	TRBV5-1	TGCGCCAGCAGCATTGGACAACAAGAGACCCAGTACTTC	CASSIGQQETQYF
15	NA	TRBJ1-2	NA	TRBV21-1	TGTGCCAGCAGCTGGGGGGGAGCAACTGACTATGGCTACACCTTC	CASSWGGATDYGYTF
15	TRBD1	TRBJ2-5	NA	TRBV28	TGTGCCAGCAGTCCTGGGGACAGGGGGCGTGAGACCCAGTACTTC	CASSPGDRGRETQYF
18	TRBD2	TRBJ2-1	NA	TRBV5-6	TGTGCCAGCAGCTATAACCCCTTCGGAGCGGGGCCCTACAATGAGCAGTTCTTC	CASSYNPFGAGPYNEQFF
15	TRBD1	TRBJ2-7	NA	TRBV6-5	TGTGCCAGCAGTTCAGGACAGGGGAGGTCCTACGAGCAGTACTTC	CASSSGQGRSYEQYF
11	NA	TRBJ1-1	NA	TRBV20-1	TGCAGTGCTAGTCCAGGCACTGAAGCTTTCTTT	CSASPGTEAFF
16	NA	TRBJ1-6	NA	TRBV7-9	TGTGCCAGCAGCTCCTTGAACAGCGCATCTAATTCACCCCTCCACTTT	CASSSLNSASNSPLHF
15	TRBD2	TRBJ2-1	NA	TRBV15	TGTGCCACCAGCAGAGGTAGCGGGGGGGCAGATGAGCAGTTCTTC	CATSRGSGGADEQFF
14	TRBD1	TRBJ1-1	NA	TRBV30	TGTGCCTGGACCATGACAGGGAAGGGAACTGAAGCTTTCTTT	CAWTMTGKGTEAFF
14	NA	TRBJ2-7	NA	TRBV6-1	TGTGCCAGCAGTGAATACTGGGAAGACTACGAGCAGTACTTC	CASSEYWEDYEQYF
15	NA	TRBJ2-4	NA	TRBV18	TGTGCCAGCTCACCTGGGGCCCAAGGTCGGAACATTCAGTACTTC	CASSPGAQGRNIQYF
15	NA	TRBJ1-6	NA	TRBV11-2	TGTGCCAGCAGCTTAGATTACGGATCCAATTCACCCCTCCACTTT	CASSLDYGSNSPLHF
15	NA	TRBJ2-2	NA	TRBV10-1	TGCGCCAGCAGTGAAGAGGCGCGGCGCACCGGGGAGCTGTTTTTT	CASSEEARRTGELFF
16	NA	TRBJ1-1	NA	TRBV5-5	TGTGCCAGCAGAAATTCTCTCATTGCTCTGAACACTGAAGCTTTCTTT	CASRNSLIALNTEAFF
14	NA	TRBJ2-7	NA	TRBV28	TGTGCCAGCAGTTTATTTACCGGAGACTACGAGCAGTACTTC	CASSLFTGDYEQYF
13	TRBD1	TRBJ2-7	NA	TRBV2	TGTGCCAGCAGTGGGACAGGTTATGGCGGGCAGTACTTC	CASSGTGYGGQYF
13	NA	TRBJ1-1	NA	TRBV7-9	TGTGCCAGCAGCTTAGAGACGGGGGTTGGAGCTTTCTTT	CASSLETGVGAFF
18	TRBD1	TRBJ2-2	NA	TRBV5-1	TGCGCCAGCAGCGTGGCCTTCAGGGACAGGGCGCGCACCGGGGAGCTGTTTTTT	CASSVAFRDRARTGELFF
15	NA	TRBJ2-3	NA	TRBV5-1	TGCGCCAGCAGCTGGGGGGAAAGGCGCACAGATACGCAGTATTTT	CASSWGERRTDTQYF
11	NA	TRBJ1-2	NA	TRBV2	TGTGCCAGCAGGGCTCGGGGAAGCTACACCTTC	CASRARGSYTF
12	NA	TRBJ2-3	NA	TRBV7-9	TGTGCCAGCAGCACGGACCCTGATACGCAGTATTTT	CASSTDPDTQYF
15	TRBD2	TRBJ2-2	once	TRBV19	TGTGCCAGTAGTCGGGGAGGGAGTAGCACCGGGGAGCTGTTTTTT	CASSRGGSSTGELFF
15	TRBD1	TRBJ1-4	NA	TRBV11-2	TGTGCCAGCAGCCGGGACAGGCAGACTAATGAAAAACTGTTTTTT	CASSRDRQTNEKLFF